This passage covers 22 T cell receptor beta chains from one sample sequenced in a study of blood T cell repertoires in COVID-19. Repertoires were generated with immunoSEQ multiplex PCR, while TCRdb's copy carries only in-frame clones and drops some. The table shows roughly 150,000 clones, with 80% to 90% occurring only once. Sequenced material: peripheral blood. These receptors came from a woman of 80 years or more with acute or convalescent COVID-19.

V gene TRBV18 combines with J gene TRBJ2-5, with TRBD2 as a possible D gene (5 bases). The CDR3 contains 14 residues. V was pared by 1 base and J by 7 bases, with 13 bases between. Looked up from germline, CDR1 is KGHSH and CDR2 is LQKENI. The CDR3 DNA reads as TGTGCCAGCTCACCACTTCTCGGGAAAGGGACCCAGTACTTC. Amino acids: CASSPLLGKGTQYF.

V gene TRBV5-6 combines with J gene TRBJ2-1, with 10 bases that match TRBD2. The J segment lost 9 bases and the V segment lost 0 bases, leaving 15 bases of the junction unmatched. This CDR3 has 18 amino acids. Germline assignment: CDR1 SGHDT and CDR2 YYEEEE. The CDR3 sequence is CASSLVGGLASLVGEQFF. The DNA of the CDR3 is TGTGCCAGCAGCTTGGTTGGGGGACTAGCGTCCTTGGTAGGTGAGCAGTTCTTC.

CDR3 DNA sequence: TGTGCCAGCAGCCATCGGGGAGGAGGAAACACCATATATTTT. It specifies CASSHRGGGNTIYF. J is TRBJ1-3 and V is TRBV3-1 (or the pseudogene TRBV3-2); D unresolved. The germline gives CDR1 LGHDT, CDR2 YNNKEL (reference sequence). This CDR3 is 14 amino acids long. The germline V and J ends were trimmed by 3 bases and 4 bases, with 10 bases remaining between them.

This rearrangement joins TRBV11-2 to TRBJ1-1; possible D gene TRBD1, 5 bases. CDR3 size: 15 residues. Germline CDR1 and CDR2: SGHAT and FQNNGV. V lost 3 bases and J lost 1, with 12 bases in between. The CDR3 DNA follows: TGTGCCAGCAGCTTTTCGGGACTGCCGAACACTGAAGCTTTCTTT. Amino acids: CASSFSGLPNTEAFF.

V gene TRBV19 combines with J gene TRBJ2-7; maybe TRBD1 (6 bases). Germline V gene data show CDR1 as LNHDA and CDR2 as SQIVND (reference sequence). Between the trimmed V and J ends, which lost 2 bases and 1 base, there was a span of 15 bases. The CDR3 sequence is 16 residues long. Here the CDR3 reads CASSIKRTVSSYEQYF. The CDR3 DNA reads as TGTGCCAGTAGTATAAAGAGGACAGTGAGTTCCTACGAGCAGTACTTC.

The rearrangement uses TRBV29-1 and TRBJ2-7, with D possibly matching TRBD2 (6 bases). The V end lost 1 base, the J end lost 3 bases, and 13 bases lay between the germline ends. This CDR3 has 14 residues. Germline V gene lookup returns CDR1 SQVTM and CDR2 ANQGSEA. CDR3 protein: CSVEGSGGLYEQYF. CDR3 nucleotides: TGCAGCGTTGAAGGGTCTGGGGGACTCTACGAGCAGTACTTC.

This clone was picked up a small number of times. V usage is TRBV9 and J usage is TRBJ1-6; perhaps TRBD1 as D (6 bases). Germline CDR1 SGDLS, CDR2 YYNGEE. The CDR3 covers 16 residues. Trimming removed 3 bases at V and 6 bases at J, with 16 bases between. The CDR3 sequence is CASSASQGLGNSPLHF. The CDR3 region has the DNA TGTGCCAGCAGCGCTTCACAGGGCCTGGGTAATTCACCCCTCCACTTT.

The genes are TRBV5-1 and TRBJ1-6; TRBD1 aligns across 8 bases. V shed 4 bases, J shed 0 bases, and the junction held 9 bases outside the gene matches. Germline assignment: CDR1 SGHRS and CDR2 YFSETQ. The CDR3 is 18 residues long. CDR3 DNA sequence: TGCGCCAGCAGCAGGGGGACAGGCCAAAGCTCCTATAATTCACCCCTCCACTTT. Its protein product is CASSRGTGQSSYNSPLHF.

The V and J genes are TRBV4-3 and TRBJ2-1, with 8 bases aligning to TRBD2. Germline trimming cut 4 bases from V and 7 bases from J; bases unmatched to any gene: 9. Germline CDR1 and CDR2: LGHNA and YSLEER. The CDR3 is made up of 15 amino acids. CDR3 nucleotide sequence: TGCGCCAGCAGCCGTCATAGCGGGGCGGGGAATGAGCAGTTCTTC. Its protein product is CASSRHSGAGNEQFF.

In nucleotides, the CDR3 is TGTGCCAGCAGCACCGGTCGGGCTAGCTACACCGGGGAGCTGTTTTTT. Translation gives CASSTGRASYTGELFF. This chain uses TRBV7-2 with TRBJ2-2; a possible D gene is TRBD2 (5 bases). V was shortened by 5 bases and J by 3 bases, with 16 bases between the two germline ends. The V gene's germline CDR1 is SGHTA and CDR2 FQGNSA. The CDR3 consists of 16 residues.

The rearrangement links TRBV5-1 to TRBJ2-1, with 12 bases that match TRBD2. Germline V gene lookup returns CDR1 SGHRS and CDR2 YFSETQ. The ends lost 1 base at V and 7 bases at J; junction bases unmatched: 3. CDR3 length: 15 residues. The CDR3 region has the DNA TGCGCCAGCAGCTTGAGCACTAGCGGGAGGAATGAGCAGTTCTTC. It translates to CASSLSTSGRNEQFF.

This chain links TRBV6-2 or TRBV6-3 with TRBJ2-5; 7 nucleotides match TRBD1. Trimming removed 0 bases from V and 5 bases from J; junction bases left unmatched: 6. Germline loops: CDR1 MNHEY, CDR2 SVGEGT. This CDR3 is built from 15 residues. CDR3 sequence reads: CASSYSTGNLETQYF. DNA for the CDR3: TGTGCCAGCAGTTACTCGACAGGGAACTTGGAGACCCAGTACTTC.

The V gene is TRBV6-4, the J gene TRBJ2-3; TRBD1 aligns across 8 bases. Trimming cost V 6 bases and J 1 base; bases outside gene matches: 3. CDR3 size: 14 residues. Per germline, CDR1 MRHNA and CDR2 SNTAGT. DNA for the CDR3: TGTGCCAGCAGCCTGGACAGGGGCACAGATACGCAGTATTTT. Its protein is CASSLDRGTDTQYF.

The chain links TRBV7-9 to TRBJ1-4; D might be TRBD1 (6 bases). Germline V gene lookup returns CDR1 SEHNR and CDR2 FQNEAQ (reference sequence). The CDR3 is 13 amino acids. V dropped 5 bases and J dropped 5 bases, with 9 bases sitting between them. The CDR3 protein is CASSRDINEKLFF. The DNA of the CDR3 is TGTGCCAGCAGCCGGGACATCAATGAAAAACTGTTTTTT.

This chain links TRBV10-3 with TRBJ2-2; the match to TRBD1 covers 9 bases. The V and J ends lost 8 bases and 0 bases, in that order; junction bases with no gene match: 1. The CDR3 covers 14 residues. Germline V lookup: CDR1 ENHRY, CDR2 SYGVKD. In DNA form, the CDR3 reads TGTGCCATCGGGACAGGGACGAACACCGGGGAGCTGTTTTTT. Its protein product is CAIGTGTNTGELFF.

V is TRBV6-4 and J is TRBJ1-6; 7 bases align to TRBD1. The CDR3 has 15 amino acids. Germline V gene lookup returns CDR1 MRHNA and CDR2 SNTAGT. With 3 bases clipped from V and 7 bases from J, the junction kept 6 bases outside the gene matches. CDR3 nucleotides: TGTGCCAGCAGTGAATTCCGGGACAGCAATTCACCCCTCCACTTT. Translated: CASSEFRDSNSPLHF.

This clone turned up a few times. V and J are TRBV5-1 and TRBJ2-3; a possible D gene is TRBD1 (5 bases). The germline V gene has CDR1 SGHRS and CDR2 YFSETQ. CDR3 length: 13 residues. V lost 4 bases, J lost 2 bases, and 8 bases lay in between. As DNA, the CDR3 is TGCGCCAGCAGCGCACAGGTCACAGATACGCAGTATTTT. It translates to CASSAQVTDTQYF.

The CDR3 region has the DNA TGTGCCAGCAGCCCCTGGACAGGGGCAGGTGAAAAACTGTTTTTT. Encoded protein: CASSPWTGAGEKLFF. V gene TRBV21-1 combines with J gene TRBJ1-4; the table calls TRBD1, which could not be checked here. TRBV21-1 is termed a pseudogene. The CDR3 sequence is 15 residues long.

DNA for the CDR3: TGTGCCAGTAGTATAGGGCGGCAGGGGAACACCGGGGAGCTGTTTTTT. Its protein is CASSIGRQGNTGELFF. The chain uses TRBV19 and TRBJ2-2, with a tentative D call TRBD1 (5 bases). CDR1 LNHDA and CDR2 SQIVND come from the germline V gene (reference sequence). Deletions cut 1 base from V and 1 base from J, with 10 bases between. The CDR3 covers 16 residues.

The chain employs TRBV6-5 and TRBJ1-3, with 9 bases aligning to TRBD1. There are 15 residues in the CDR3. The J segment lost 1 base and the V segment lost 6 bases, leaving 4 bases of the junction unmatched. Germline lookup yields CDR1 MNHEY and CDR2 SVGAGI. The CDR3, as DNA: TGTGCCAGCAGCCGGACAGGGGCTTCTGGAAACACCATATATTTT. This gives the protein CASSRTGASGNTIYF.

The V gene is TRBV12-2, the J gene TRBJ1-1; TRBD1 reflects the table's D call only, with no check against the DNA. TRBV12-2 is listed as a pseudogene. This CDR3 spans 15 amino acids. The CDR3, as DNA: TGTGCAAGTCGCTTAGTTGCGCAGGGGAAGGGTGGAGCTTTCTTT. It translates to CASRLVAQGKGGAFF.

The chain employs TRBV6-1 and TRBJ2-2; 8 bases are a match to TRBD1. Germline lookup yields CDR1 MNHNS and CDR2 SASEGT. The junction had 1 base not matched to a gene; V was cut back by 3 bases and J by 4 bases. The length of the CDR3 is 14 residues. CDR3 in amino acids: CASSEGQVTGELFF. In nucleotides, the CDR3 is TGTGCCAGCAGTGAGGGACAGGTCACCGGGGAGCTGTTTTTT.